The clone carrying this T cell receptor (beta chain) was seen repeatedly, ten times or more. Its antigen is as yet unknown. Germline CDR1 reads MNHEY; CDR2 reads SMNVEV (reference sequence). CDR3 length: 16 amino acids. V was clipped by 3 bases and J by 7 bases, with 22 bases between them. The data were obtained in a study of T cells in Graves' hyperthyroidism and ophthalmopathy. It was RNA transcripts that yielded the amplified TCR beta CDR3 regions. First-round RT-PCR targeting the TCR CDR3 was performed with the HTBI primer set. TCRdb redid the calling of the multiplex PCR reads with MiXCR, one entry per CDR3 protein. The data contain some 650,000 distinct CDR3 sequences, approximately 16% of them seen just once; the ten biggest clones take up under 3.5%. Whole-study findings and limits: Stable hyperthyroidism and ophthalmopathy were separated using 13 V-J signatures. Median prediction lead before ophthalmopathy onset was 6 to 8 months with the model.

The TCR sequence derives from a middle-aged woman with Graves' ophthalmopathy. J is TRBJ2-7 and V is TRBV27; D is perhaps TRBD2 (6 bases). Sequenced: blood. This CDR3 reads CASSFFRGGSGLEQYF. The DNA of the CDR3 is TGTGCCAGCAGTTTCTTCCGGGGAGGCTCCGGACTAGAGCAGTACTTC.